The rows below give T cell receptor beta chains drawn from one sample of a study of CD8+CD57+ T cells in acquired aplastic anemia. TCRdb re-derived calls from the reads in MiXCR, one entry per CDR3 protein. Among some 200,000 distinct CDR3 sequences listed, over 40% were seen once. The sequenced material came from sorted CD4+, CD8+, or CD8+CD57+ T cells (not recorded which) from PBMCs. The receptors here all came from a human donor with aplastic anemia. Each CDR3 is given with its conserved first and last residue. The D gene is left open where the match is weak. Not every row has a clone size; where given, it reads once, few, many or a size class.

TRBV18,NA,TRBJ1-1,NA,TGTGCCAGCTCACCAGGACCGGGCGGCACTGAAGCTTTCTTT,CASSPGPGGTEAFF
TRBV6-9,many,TRBJ1-6,NA,TGTGCCAGCAGTTCCCCTTCACCCCTCCACTTT,CASSSPSPLHF
TRBV29-1,many,TRBJ1-5,NA,TGCAGCGTTGAGGCGGGCAGAAATCAGCCCCAGCATTTT,CSVEAGRNQPQHF
TRBV7-2,many,TRBJ1-2,NA,TGTGCCAGCAGCCCACTCATCCAGGGCGGCTATGGCTACACCTTC,CASSPLIQGGYGYTF
TRBV19,NA,TRBJ2-1,NA,TGTGCCAGTAGTGCTCAGAGTGAGCAGTTCTTC,CASSAQSEQFF
TRBV5-1,many,TRBJ2-3,TRBD2,TGCGCCAGCAGCCCAGTCGGAGCGGGAGCTAGCACAGATACGCAGTATTTT,CASSPVGAGASTDTQYF
TRBV14,once,TRBJ2-7,NA,TGTGCCAGCAGCCCCCGGGCGGTCTACGAGCAGTACTTC,CASSPRAVYEQYF
TRBV6-1,many,TRBJ2-3,NA,TGTGCCAGCAGGCGAGCAGATACGCAGTATTTT,CASRRADTQYF
TRBV7-9,NA,TRBJ2-7,NA,TGTGCCAGCAGCCCCCAATCTGGCTACGAGCAGTACTTC,CASSPQSGYEQYF
TRBV5-1,many,TRBJ2-7,TRBD2,TGCGCCAGCAGCTTCGGGATTAGCGGGAAGACCTACGAGCAGTACTTC,CASSFGISGKTYEQYF
TRBV24-1,NA,TRBJ2-1,NA,TGTGCCACCAGTGACCCCGCTAGTAACAATGAGCAGTTCTTC,CATSDPASNNEQFF
TRBV20-1,many,TRBJ1-3,NA,TGCAGTGCTGGGGGGACAATCTCTGGAAACACCATATATTTT,CSAGGTISGNTIYF
TRBV2,NA,TRBJ1-4,NA,TGTGCCAGCAGGGCAGAAACTAATGAAAAACTGTTTTTT,CASRAETNEKLFF
TRBV7-6,few,TRBJ1-6,NA,TGTGCCAGCAGCCCAGGGACGGGGTCACCCCTCCACTTT,CASSPGTGSPLHF
TRBV3-1,NA,TRBJ1-2,TRBD1,TGTGCCAGCAGCCCCCGAGGGGGCAGAGCCTCTTATGGCTACACCTTC,CASSPRGGRASYGYTF
TRBV20-1,many,TRBJ2-5,TRBD2,TGCAGTGCTAGCGGGGCGGGGGATCAAGAGACCCAGTACTTC,CSASGAGDQETQYF
TRBV10-3,NA,TRBJ2-1,TRBD1,TGTGCCATCAGTGGGTCTTCCGGGACAGGGGGAGTGAATGAGCAGTTCTTC,CAISGSSGTGGVNEQFF
TRBV2,many,TRBJ1-2,NA,TGTGCCAGCATGGGTGGAGCTGGCGGCTACACCTTC,CASMGGAGGYTF
TRBV12-3/TRBV12-4,many,TRBJ2-5,TRBD2,TGTGCCAGCAGATCTAGCGGGGGGGGTACAGAGACCCAGTACTTC,CASRSSGGGTETQYF
TRBV12-3/TRBV12-4,many,TRBJ2-7,NA,TGTGCCAGCAGTCTCGGGGCGGACGAGCAGTACTTC,CASSLGADEQYF
TRBV24-1,NA,TRBJ2-3,TRBD2,TGTGCCACCAGTGAACCGGGACTAGCGGGCGATACGCAGTATTTT,CATSEPGLAGDTQYF
TRBV29-1,few,TRBJ2-7,NA,TGCAGCGTTGCGCAGGTTTGGTCCGAGCAGTACTTC,CSVAQVWSEQYF
TRBV7-9,NA,TRBJ2-3,NA,TGTGCCAGCAGCTTAGAGGACAGCACAGATACGCAGTATTTT,CASSLEDSTDTQYF